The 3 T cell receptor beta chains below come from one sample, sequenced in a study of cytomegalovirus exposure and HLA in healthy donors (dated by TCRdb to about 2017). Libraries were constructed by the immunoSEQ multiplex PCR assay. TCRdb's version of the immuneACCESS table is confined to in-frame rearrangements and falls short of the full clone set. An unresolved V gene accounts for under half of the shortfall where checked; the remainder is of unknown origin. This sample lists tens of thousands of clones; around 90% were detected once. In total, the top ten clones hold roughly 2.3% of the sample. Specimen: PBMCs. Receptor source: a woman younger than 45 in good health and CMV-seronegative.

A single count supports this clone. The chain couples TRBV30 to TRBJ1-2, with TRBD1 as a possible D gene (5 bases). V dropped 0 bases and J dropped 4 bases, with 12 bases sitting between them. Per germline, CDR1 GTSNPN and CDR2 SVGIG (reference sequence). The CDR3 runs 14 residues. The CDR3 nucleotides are TGTGCCTGGAGTGTATTTCAGGGTAGCTATGGCTACACCTTC. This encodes CAWSVFQGSYGYTF.

In nucleotides, the CDR3 is TGCGCCAGCAGCCAAGGCGAAGGACAGGGGTGGTATGGCTACACCTTC. Its translation: CASSQGEGQGWYGYTF. The chain joins TRBV4-1 to TRBJ1-2; 9 positions match TRBD1. Losses at the gene ends were 1 base for V and 5 bases for J; bases not matched to a gene: 8. CDR3 length equals 16 residues. Germline assignment: CDR1 MGHRA and CDR2 YSYEKL.

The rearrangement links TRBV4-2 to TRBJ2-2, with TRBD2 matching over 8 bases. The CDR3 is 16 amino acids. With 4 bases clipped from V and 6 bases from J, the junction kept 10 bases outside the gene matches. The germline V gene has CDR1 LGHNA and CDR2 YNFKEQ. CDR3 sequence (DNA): TGTGCCAGCAGCCCCACGGGGGGGAGTGCCCCCGGGGAGCTGTTTTTT. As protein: CASSPTGGSAPGELFF.